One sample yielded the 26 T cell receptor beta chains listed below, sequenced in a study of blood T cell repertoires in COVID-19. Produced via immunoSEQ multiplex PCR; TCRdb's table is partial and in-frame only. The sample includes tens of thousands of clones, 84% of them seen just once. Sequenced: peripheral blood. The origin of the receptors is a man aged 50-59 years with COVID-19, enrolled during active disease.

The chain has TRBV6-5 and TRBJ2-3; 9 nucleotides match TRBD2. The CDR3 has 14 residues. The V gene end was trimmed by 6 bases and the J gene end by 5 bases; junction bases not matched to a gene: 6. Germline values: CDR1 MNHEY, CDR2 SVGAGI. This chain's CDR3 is CASRLSGGRDTQYF. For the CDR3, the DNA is TGTGCCAGCAGACTTAGCGGGGGTAGAGATACGCAGTATTTT.

The CDR3 region has the DNA TGTGCCAGCTCACCGGGGGGGGTCACAGATACGCAGTATTTT. It is translated as CASSPGGVTDTQYF. The chain uses TRBV18 and TRBJ2-3; TRBD2 agrees at 7 bases. The CDR3 totals 14 residues. Unmatched junction bases numbered 2, after V lost 3 bases and J lost 2 bases. Germline assignment: CDR1 KGHSH and CDR2 LQKENI. The whole variable domain, filled in from reference TRBV18 and TRBJ2-3, reads NAGVMQNPRHLVRRRGQEARLRCSPMKGHSHVYWYRQLPEEGLKFMVYLQKENIIDESGMPKERFSAEFPKEGPSILRIQQVVRGDSAAYFCASSPGGVTDTQYFGPGTRLTVL.

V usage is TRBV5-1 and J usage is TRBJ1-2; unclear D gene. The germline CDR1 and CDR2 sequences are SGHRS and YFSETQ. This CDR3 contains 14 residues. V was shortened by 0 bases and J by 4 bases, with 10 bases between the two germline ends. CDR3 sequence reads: CASSLGLTGYGYTF. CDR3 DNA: TGCGCCAGCAGCTTGGGTCTAACGGGCTATGGCTACACCTTC.

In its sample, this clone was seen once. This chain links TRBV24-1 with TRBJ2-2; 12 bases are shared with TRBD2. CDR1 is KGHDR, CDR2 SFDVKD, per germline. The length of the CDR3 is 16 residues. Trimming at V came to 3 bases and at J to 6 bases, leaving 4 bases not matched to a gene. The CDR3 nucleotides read TGTGCCACCAGTGATCCTAGCGGGGGGGCCTCCGGGGAGCTGTTTTTT. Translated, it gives CATSDPSGGASGELFF.

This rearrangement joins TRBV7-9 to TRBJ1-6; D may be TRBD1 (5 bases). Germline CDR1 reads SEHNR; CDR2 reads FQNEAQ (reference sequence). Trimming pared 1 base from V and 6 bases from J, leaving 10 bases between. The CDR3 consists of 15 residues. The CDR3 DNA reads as TGTGCCAGCAGCTTAGTGTCGGGGGGTAATTCACCCCTCCACTTT. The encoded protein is CASSLVSGGNSPLHF.

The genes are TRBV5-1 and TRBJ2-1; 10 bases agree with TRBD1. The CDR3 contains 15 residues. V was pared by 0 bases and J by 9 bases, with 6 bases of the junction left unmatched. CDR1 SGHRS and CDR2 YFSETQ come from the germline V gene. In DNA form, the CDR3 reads TGCGCCAGCAGCTTGGCGGGACAGGGGAACCCTGAGCAGTTCTTC. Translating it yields CASSLAGQGNPEQFF.

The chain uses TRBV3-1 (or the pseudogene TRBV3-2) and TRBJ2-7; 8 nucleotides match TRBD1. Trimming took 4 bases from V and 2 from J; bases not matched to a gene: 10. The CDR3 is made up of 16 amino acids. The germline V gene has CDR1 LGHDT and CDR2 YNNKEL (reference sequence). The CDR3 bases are TGTGCCAGCAGCCGTCTGAGGACAGGGAATACCTACGAGCAGTACTTC. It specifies CASSRLRTGNTYEQYF.

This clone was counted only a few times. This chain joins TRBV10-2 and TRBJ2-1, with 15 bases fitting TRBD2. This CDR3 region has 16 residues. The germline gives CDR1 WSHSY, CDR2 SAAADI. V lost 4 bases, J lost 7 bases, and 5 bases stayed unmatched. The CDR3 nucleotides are TGCGCCAGCAGTGGGACTAGCGGGGGGGCCTGGAATGAGCAGTTCTTC. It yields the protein CASSGTSGGAWNEQFF.

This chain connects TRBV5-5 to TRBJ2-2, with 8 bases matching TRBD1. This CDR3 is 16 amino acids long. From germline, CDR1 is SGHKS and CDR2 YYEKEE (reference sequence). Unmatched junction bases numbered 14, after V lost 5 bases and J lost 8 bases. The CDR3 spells CASSKPGRDRLGELFF. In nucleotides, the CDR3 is TGTGCCAGCAGTAAACCGGGGCGGGACAGGTTGGGGGAGCTGTTTTTT.

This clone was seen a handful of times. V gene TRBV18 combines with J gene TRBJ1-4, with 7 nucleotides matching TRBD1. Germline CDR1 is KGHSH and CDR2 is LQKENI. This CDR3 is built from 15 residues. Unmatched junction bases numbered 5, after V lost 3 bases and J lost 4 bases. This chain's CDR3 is CASSPTGLGNEKLFF. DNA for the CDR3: TGTGCCAGCTCACCGACAGGGTTGGGTAATGAAAAACTGTTTTTT.

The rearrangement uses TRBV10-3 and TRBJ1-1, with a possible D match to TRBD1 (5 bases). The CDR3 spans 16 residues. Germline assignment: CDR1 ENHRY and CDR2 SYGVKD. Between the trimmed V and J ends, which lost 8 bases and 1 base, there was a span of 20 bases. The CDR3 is CAIGPKWSGGNTEAFF. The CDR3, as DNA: TGTGCCATCGGCCCCAAGTGGTCCGGGGGGAACACTGAAGCTTTCTTT.

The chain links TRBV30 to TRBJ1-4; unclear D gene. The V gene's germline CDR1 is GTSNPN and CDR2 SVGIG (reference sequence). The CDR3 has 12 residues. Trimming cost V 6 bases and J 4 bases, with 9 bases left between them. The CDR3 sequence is CACPSNNEKLFF. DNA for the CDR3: TGTGCCTGTCCGAGCAATAATGAAAAACTGTTTTTT. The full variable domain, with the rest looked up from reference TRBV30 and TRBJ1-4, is SQTIHQWPATLVQPVGSPLSLECTVEGTSNPNLYWYRQAAGRGLQLLFYSVGIGQISSEVPQNLSASRPQDRQFILSSKKLLLSDSGFYLCACPSNNEKLFFGSGTQLSVL.

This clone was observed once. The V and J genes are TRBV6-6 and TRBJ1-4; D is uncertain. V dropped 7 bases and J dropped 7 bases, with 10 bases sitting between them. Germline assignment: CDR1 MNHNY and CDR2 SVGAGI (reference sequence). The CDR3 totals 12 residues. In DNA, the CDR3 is TGTGCCAGCACCCAACGGGGTGAAAAACTGTTTTTT. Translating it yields CASTQRGEKLFF.

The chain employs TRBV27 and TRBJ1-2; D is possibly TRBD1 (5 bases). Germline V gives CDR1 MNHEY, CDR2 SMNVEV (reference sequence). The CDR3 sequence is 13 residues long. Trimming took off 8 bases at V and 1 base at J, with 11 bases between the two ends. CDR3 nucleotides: TGTGCCAGCTCTCCCAGGGTTAACTATGGCTACACCTTC. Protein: CASSPRVNYGYTF.

The CDR3 nucleotides are TGTGCCAGTAGTTTCAGTTTGAATTCACCCCTCCACTTT. Residues: CASSFSLNSPLHF. The chain combines TRBV19 with TRBJ1-6; D gene unclear. Germline loops: CDR1 LNHDA, CDR2 SQIVND (reference sequence). V was pared by 5 bases and J by 7 bases, with 9 bases between. This CDR3 spans 13 amino acids.

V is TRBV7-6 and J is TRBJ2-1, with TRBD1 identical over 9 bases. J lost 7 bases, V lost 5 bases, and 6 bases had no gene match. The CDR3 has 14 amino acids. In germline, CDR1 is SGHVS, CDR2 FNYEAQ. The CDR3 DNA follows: TGTGCCAGCAGCAAGACGACAGGGGGGAATGAGCAGTTCTTC. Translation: CASSKTTGGNEQFF.

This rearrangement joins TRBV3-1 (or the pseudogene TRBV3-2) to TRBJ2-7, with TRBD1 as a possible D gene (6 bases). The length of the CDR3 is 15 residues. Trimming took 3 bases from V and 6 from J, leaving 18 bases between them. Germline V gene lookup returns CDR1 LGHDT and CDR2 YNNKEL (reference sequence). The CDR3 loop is CASSHWDTGPGEQYF. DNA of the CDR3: TGTGCCAGCAGCCACTGGGACACCGGCCCAGGCGAGCAGTACTTC.

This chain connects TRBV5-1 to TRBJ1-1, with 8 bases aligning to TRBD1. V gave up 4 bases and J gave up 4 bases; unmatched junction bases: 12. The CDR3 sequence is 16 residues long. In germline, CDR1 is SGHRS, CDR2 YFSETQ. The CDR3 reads CASSQYNRGVGTEAFF. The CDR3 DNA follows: TGCGCCAGCAGCCAATATAACAGGGGGGTAGGCACTGAAGCTTTCTTT.

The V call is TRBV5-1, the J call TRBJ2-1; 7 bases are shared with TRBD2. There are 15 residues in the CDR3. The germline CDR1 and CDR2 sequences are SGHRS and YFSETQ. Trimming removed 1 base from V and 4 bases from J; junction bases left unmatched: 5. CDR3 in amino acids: CASSLQRGEYNEQFF. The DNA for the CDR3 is TGCGCCAGCAGCTTGCAGCGGGGAGAGTACAATGAGCAGTTCTTC. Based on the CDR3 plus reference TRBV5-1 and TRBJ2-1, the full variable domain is KAGVTQTPRYLIKTRGQQVTLSCSPISGHRSVSWYQQTPGQGLQFLFEYFSETQRNKGNFPGRFSGRQFSNSRSEMNVSTLELGDSALYLCASSLQRGEYNEQFFGPGTRLTVL.

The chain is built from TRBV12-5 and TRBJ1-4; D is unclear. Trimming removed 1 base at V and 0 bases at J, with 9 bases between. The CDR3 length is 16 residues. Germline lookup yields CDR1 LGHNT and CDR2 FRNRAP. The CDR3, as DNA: TGTGCTAGTGGTTTGGCCCCGGGGTCAACTAATGAAAAACTGTTTTTT. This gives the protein CASGLAPGSTNEKLFF.

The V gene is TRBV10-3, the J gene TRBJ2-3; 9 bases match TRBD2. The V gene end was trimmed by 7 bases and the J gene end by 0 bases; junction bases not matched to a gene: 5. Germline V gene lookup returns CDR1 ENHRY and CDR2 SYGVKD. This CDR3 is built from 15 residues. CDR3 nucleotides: TGTGCCATCACCCGGGGACTAGCTAGCACAGATACGCAGTATTTT. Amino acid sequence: CAITRGLASTDTQYF.

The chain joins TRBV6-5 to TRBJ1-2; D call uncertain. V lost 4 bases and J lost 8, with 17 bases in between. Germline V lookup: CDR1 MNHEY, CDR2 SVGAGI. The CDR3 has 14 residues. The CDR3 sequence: CASSSGRGVQGYTF. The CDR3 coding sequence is TGTGCCAGCAGTTCCGGGCGCGGGGTACAGGGCTACACCTTC.

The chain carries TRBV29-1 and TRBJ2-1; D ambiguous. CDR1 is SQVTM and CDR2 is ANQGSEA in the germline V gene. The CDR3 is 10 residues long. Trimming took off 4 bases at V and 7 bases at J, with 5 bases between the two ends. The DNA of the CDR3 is TGCAGCGTTGTCTTGAATGAGCAGTTCTTC. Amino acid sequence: CSVVLNEQFF.

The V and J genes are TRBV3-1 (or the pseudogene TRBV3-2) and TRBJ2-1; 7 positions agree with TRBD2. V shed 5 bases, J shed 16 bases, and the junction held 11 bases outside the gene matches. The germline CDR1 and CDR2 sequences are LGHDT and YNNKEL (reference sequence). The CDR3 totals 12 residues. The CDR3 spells CASSTSGEWQFF. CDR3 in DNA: TGTGCCAGCAGCACCAGCGGGGAGTGGCAATTCTTC.

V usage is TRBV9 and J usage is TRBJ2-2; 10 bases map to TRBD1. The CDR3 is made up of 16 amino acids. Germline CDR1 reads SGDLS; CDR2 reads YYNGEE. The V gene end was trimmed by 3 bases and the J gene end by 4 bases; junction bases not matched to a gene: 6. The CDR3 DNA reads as TGTGCCAGCAGCGCACGGACAGGGGGATTCACCGGGGAGCTGTTTTTT. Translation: CASSARTGGFTGELFF. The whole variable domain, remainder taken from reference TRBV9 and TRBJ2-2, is DSGVTQTPKHLITATGQRVTLRCSPRSGDLSVYWYQQSLDQGLQFLIQYYNGEERAKGNILERFSAQQFPDLHSELNLSSLELGDSALYFCASSARTGGFTGELFFGEGSRLTVL.

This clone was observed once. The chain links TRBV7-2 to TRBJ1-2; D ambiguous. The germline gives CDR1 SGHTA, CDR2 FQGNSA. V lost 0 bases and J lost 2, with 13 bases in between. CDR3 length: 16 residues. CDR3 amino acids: CASSLAESGINYGYTF. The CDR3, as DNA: TGTGCCAGCAGCTTAGCGGAGTCGGGAATCAACTATGGCTACACCTTC.